The subject of this entry is one T cell receptor (beta chain). V dropped 0 bases and J dropped 1 base, with 8 bases sitting between them. The CDR3 consists of 15 residues. The germline V gene encodes CDR1 SEHNR and CDR2 FQNEAQ (reference sequence). This specimen comes from a study of blood T cell repertoires in COVID-19. This table comes from immunoSEQ multiplex PCR, and its TCRdb copy is limited to in-frame clones, with some not included. Of about 260,000 clones in the sample, roughly 80% are singletons; the top ten hold around 4.2%. Specimen: peripheral blood. The TCR comes from a man between 60 and 75 years old with acute or convalescent COVID-19. This sequence joins TRBV7-9 and TRBJ2-3, with D unclear. The CDR3 DNA follows: TGTGCCAGCAGCTTAGCCACTACCCGCACAGATACGCAGTATTTT. Protein: CASSLATTRTDTQYF. The full variable domain, in which reference TRBV7-9 and TRBJ2-3 provide the parts outside the CDR3, is DTGVSQNPRHKITKRGQNVTFRCDPISEHNRLYWYRQTLGQGPEFLTYFQNEAQLEKSRLLSDRFSAERPKGSFSTLEIQRTEQGDSAMYLCASSLATTRTDTQYFGPGTRLTVL.